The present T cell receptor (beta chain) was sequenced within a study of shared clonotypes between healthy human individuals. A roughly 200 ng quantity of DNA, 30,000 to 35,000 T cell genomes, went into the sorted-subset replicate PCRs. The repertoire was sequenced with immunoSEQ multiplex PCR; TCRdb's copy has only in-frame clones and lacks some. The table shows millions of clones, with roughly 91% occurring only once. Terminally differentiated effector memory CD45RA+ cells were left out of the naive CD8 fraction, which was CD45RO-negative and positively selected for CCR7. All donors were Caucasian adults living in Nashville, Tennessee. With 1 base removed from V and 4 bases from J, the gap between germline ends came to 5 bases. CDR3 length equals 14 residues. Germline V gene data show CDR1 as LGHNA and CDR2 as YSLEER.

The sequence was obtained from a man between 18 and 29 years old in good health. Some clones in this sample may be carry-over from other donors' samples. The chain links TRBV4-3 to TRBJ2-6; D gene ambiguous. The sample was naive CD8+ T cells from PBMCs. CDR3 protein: CASSQGAGANVLTF. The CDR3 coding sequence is TGCGCCAGCAGCCAAGGAGCCGGGGCCAACGTCCTGACTTTC.